These 25 T cell receptor beta chains were all obtained from the same sample, sequenced in a study of vaccination and CD4 T cells after COVID-19. The treatment: approximately nine-day PBMC culture with coronavirus spike peptide pools or control peptides (ViraFEST assay). Sequenced with the Oncomine TCR Beta short-read assay was DNA taken from cultured CD4+ T cells. TCRdb reprocessed the PCR reads via MiXCR and lists one record per CDR3 protein. The sample records about 3,800 distinct CDR3 sequences, around a fifth being singletons. Antigens for these TCRs are unknown. The material sequenced was CD4+ T cells from blood, cultured in vitro. The receptors were sampled from a human donor who had recovered from COVID-19.

The table lists this clonotype with a few counts. This chain joins TRBV12-3 or TRBV12-4 and TRBJ2-7; D may be TRBD1 or TRBD2 (5 bases each). The CDR3 covers 13 residues. V lost 4 bases and J lost 3, with 10 bases in between. The CDR3 loop is CASSSGRNYEQYF. The CDR3 nucleotides are TGTGCCAGCAGTTCGGGACGGAACTACGAGCAGTACTTC.

This clonotype was seen more than once but under ten times. The chain has TRBV7-6 and TRBJ2-7; no reliable D call. CDR1 and CDR2 (germline): SGHVS, FNYEAQ. The CDR3 is 13 amino acids. V was shortened by 0 bases and J by 2 bases, with 5 bases between the two germline ends. The CDR3 spells CASSLALAYEQYF. CDR3 bases: TGTGCCAGCAGCTTAGCTTTAGCCTACGAGCAGTACTTC.

This chain connects TRBV4-1 to TRBJ2-5; 13 bases match TRBD2. CDR1 and CDR2 from the germline V gene are MGHRA and YSYEKL. Trimming cost V 2 bases and J 2 bases; bases outside gene matches: 8. CDR3 size: 18 residues. The CDR3 DNA reads as TGCGCCAGCAGCCAAAATTCGGGACTAGCGGGGTTTCAAGAGACCCAGTACTTC. Translating gives CASSQNSGLAGFQETQYF.

This clonotype is termed medium-sized. This chain connects TRBV12-3 or TRBV12-4 to TRBJ1-2, with TRBD1 matching over 7 bases. Unmatched junction bases numbered 10, after V lost 3 bases and J lost 6 bases. The CDR3 covers 15 residues. The CDR3 region is CASSLGQSIGDGYTF. CDR3 bases: TGTGCCAGCAGTTTGGGACAGTCCATTGGGGATGGCTACACCTTC.

By its share, this clonotype is large (0.1 to 1%). CDR3 amino acids: CASSLQVSNQPQHF. For the CDR3, the DNA is TGTGCCAGCAGTTTACAGGTCAGCAATCAGCCCCAGCATTTT. The chain carries TRBV12-3 or TRBV12-4 and TRBJ1-5; no clear D. Deletions cut 2 bases from V and 1 base from J, with 6 bases between. CDR3 size: 14 residues.

This clonotype has more than one count but fewer than ten. The chain has TRBV6-1 and TRBJ2-2, with a possible D match to TRBD1 (6 bases). The CDR3 is 12 amino acids. V gave up 10 bases and J gave up 4 bases, with 10 bases separating them. Germline V gene data show CDR1 as MNHNS and CDR2 as SASEGT. This CDR3 is CATARGTGELFF. Written as DNA, the CDR3 is TGTGCCACCGCCAGGGGCACCGGGGAGCTGTTTTTT.

The chain uses TRBV4-2 and TRBJ1-3, with 7 bases matching TRBD1. Germline V gives CDR1 LGHNA, CDR2 YNFKEQ. The length of the CDR3 is 18 residues. V shed 4 bases, J shed 1 base, and the junction held 13 bases outside the gene matches. The CDR3 spells CASSRDTPTGWSGNTIYF. CDR3 DNA: TGTGCCAGCAGCCGAGATACTCCGACAGGGTGGTCTGGAAACACCATATATTTT.

The chain links TRBV5-1 to TRBJ2-5; the match to TRBD2 covers 10 bases. The germline gives CDR1 SGHRS, CDR2 YFSETQ. The V and J ends lost 4 bases and 0 bases, in that order; junction bases with no gene match: 6. The CDR3 is 16 amino acids. CDR3 region: CASSKYSGGNQETQYF. The CDR3 nucleotides are TGCGCCAGCAGCAAGTATAGCGGGGGGAACCAAGAGACCCAGTACTTC.

J is TRBJ1-5 and V is TRBV12-3 or TRBV12-4, with 7 bases lining up with TRBD1. The CDR3 covers 16 residues. J was trimmed by 6 bases and V by 4 bases; bases with no gene match: 12. For the CDR3, the DNA is TGTGCCAGCAGTTCCTTACAGGGGAGAGTGGGTCAGCCCCAGCATTTT. This translates into CASSSLQGRVGQPQHF.

The chain combines TRBV18 with TRBJ1-2, with D uncertain. The length of the CDR3 is 12 residues. V lost 5 bases, J lost 8 bases, and 12 bases lay in between. Germline CDR1 KGHSH, CDR2 LQKENI. The DNA of the CDR3 is TGTGCCAGCTCATCTGCCGGAAAAGGCTACACCTTC. This gives the protein CASSSAGKGYTF. The whole variable domain, remainder taken from reference TRBV18 and TRBJ1-2, is NAGVMQNPRHLVRRRGQEARLRCSPMKGHSHVYWYRQLPEEGLKFMVYLQKENIIDESGMPKERFSAEFPKEGPSILRIQQVVRGDSAAYFCASSSAGKGYTFGSGTRLTVV.

This clonotype is medium-sized in the sample. This chain uses TRBV27 with TRBJ1-2; D is ambiguous. The CDR3 runs 12 residues. Germline V gives CDR1 MNHEY, CDR2 SMNVEV (reference sequence). With 7 bases removed from V and 1 base from J, the gap between germline ends came to 7 bases. CDR3 protein: CASTPRNYGYTF. CDR3 nucleotides: TGTGCCAGCACACCGCGTAACTATGGCTACACCTTC.

The chain links TRBV5-1 to TRBJ2-5, with 7 bases matching TRBD2. The CDR3 spans 15 residues. The germline V gene has CDR1 SGHRS and CDR2 YFSETQ. V was clipped by 4 bases and J by 3 bases; unmatched bases: 9. In DNA form, the CDR3 reads TGCGCCAGCAGCGCCACCGGGACTACTGAAGAGACCCAGTACTTC. It codes for CASSATGTTEETQYF.

V and J are TRBV5-1 and TRBJ2-7, with 9 positions matching TRBD2. The CDR3 totals 18 residues. V lost 4 bases to trimming and J lost 2 bases; unmatched junction nucleotides: 16. From germline, CDR1 is SGHRS and CDR2 YFSETQ. CDR3 loop: CASSPWGSGGKPTYEQYF. The CDR3 region has the DNA TGCGCCAGCAGCCCCTGGGGTAGCGGGGGTAAGCCAACCTACGAGCAGTACTTC.

A few counts support this clonotype. V gene TRBV25-1 combines with J gene TRBJ2-7; D is uncertain. V was trimmed by 1 base and J by 2 bases, leaving 12 bases between them. Germline V gene data show CDR1 as MGHDK and CDR2 as SYGVNS. This CDR3 comprises 15 residues. The CDR3 DNA reads as TGTGCCAGCAGTGAATCGGTCATAGAGACCTACGAGCAGTACTTC. This gives the protein CASSESVIETYEQYF.

This sequence joins TRBV20-1 and TRBJ1-1, with TRBD1 identical over 9 bases. Germline values: CDR1 DFQATT, CDR2 SNEGSKA (reference sequence). V shed 4 bases and J 7 bases; nucleotides not matched to a gene: 10. CDR3 length: 14 residues. The CDR3 loop is CSAKLGTGSGEAFF. The DNA of the CDR3 is TGCAGTGCTAAGTTGGGGACAGGGTCAGGTGAAGCTTTCTTT.

This clonotype is deemed medium-sized. V gene TRBV20-1 combines with J gene TRBJ1-6; tentative D call: TRBD1 (5 bases). V was clipped by 6 bases and J by 8 bases, with 11 bases between them. The CDR3 is 12 amino acids. The V gene's germline CDR1 is DFQATT and CDR2 SNEGSKA (reference sequence). The DNA for the CDR3 is TGCAGTGCCAGGGACCAGGATTCACCCCTCCACTTT. Translating gives CSARDQDSPLHF.

This clonotype was recorded a few times. The chain employs TRBV7-9 and TRBJ1-1; no definite D call. The V gene lost 6 bases and the J gene lost 4 bases, with 12 bases spanning the gap. Germline CDR1 is SEHNR and CDR2 is FQNEAQ (reference sequence). The CDR3 consists of 13 residues. The CDR3 loop reads CASSTKKLTEAFF. CDR3 in DNA: TGTGCCAGCAGTACCAAGAAACTCACTGAAGCTTTCTTT.

This clonotype is medium-sized (0.01 to 0.1%) by share. The chain recombines TRBV2 with TRBJ1-5; the match to TRBD1 covers 8 bases. The CDR3 extends over 17 amino acids. CDR1 is SNHLY, CDR2 FYNNEI, per germline. With V trimmed by 4 bases and J by 3 bases, 11 bases remained unmatched. DNA of the CDR3: TGTGCCAGCAGTGGACGTCTGGACAGGGAATCCAATCAGCCCCAGCATTTT. Its protein is CASSGRLDRESNQPQHF.

This clonotype appeared a few times. The chain combines TRBV5-6 with TRBJ2-7; tentative D call: TRBD2 (6 bases). Trimming removed 5 bases at V and 0 bases at J, with 18 bases between. This CDR3 is built from 16 residues. CDR1 is SGHDT, CDR2 YYEEEE, per germline. CDR3 DNA: TGTGCCAGCAGGTCTAACAGCGGGCTCAACTCCTACGAGCAGTACTTC. Translation: CASRSNSGLNSYEQYF. Filled out from reference TRBV5-6 and TRBJ2-7, the complete variable domain reads DAGVTQSPTHLIKTRGQQVTLRCSPKSGHDTVSWYQQALGQGPQFIFQYYEEEERQRGNFPDRFSGHQFPNYSSELNVNALLLGDSALYLCASRSNSGLNSYEQYFGPGTRLTVT.

The genes are TRBV15 and TRBJ1-1; D might be TRBD1 (6 bases). The CDR3 spans 15 residues. Trimming took off 3 bases at V and 4 bases at J, with 15 bases between the two ends. From germline, CDR1 is LNHNV and CDR2 YYDKDF (reference sequence). CDR3 in amino acids: CATSRKRGSGTEAFF. The CDR3 coding sequence is TGTGCCACCAGCAGGAAGAGGGGGTCGGGCACTGAAGCTTTCTTT.

V gene TRBV7-8 combines with J gene TRBJ2-1; the match to TRBD1 covers 8 bases. Trimming at V came to 4 bases and at J to 5 bases, leaving 4 bases not matched to a gene. Per germline, CDR1 SGHVS and CDR2 FQNEAQ. This CDR3 region has 14 residues. The CDR3 coding sequence is TGTGCCAGCAGCTCCGACAGGGGTCACAATGAGCAGTTCTTC. This codes for CASSSDRGHNEQFF.

This clonotype turned up a few times. The chain couples TRBV4-1 to TRBJ1-4, with 12 positions matching TRBD1. This CDR3 is 19 amino acids long. The V gene's germline CDR1 is MGHRA and CDR2 YSYEKL. V gave up 0 bases and J gave up 7 bases; unmatched junction bases: 12. CDR3 residues: CASSQDLGTGGIVGEKLFF. The CDR3 coding sequence is TGCGCCAGCAGCCAAGATCTTGGGACAGGGGGCATTGTGGGTGAAAAACTGTTTTTT.

By sample fraction, this clonotype is hyperexpanded. This chain connects TRBV27 to TRBJ2-5, with D perhaps matching TRBD1 or TRBD2 (6 bases each). Germline V lookup: CDR1 MNHEY, CDR2 SMNVEV (reference sequence). The ends were cut back, 0 bases at V and 5 bases at J, with 13 bases in the middle. This CDR3 is 15 amino acids long. The DNA for the CDR3 is TGTGCCAGCAGTTTATCCACGGGGGCGTTGGAGACCCAGTACTTC. It codes for CASSLSTGALETQYF.

This clonotype was seen only a few times. The V and J genes are TRBV29-1 and TRBJ2-3; 9 bases line up with TRBD1. The trim removed 6 bases at V and 3 bases at J, leaving 1 base unmatched. Germline V gives CDR1 SQVTM, CDR2 ANQGSEA. This CDR3 has 12 residues. The CDR3 nucleotides are TGCAGCGTGGGACAGGGTACAGATACGCAGTATTTT. This translates into CSVGQGTDTQYF.

This clonotype was detected only a few times. The V gene is TRBV7-6, the J gene TRBJ1-1; weak D call: TRBD1 (6 bases). The CDR3 sequence is 14 residues long. Trimming stripped 5 bases from V and 4 bases from J, with 14 bases between. Germline values: CDR1 SGHVS, CDR2 FNYEAQ. CDR3: CASSEHRVGTEAFF. The CDR3 DNA reads as TGTGCCAGCAGCGAGCACAGGGTTGGCACTGAAGCTTTCTTT.